This TCR beta chain is drawn from a study of control samples from healthy donors and cancer patients. The repertoire was sequenced with immunoSEQ multiplex PCR; TCRdb's copy has only in-frame clones and lacks some. In total, the table holds about 190,000 clones. Germline V gene lookup returns CDR1 KGHDR and CDR2 SFDVKD. V lost 3 bases and J lost 9, with 11 bases in between. The CDR3 has 13 amino acids. The receptor was isolated from a woman under 40 in good health. The V gene is TRBV24-1, the J gene TRBJ2-1, with D perhaps TRBD2 (5 bases). Sequenced: blood. The CDR3 here is CATSDDNRGEQFF. In DNA, the CDR3 is TGTGCCACCAGTGATGATAATCGGGGTGAGCAGTTCTTC.